This T cell receptor beta chain was obtained from a study of T cell clonality in common variable immunodeficiency. Regarding the study as a whole: TCRbeta clonality was increased in CVID versus healthy controls. Reportedly, TCR beta sequences from common variable immunodeficiency showed fewer deletions and N-nucleotide insertions.

CVID meant reduced serum IgG, IgA and/or IgM plus specific antibody deficiency. Trimming stripped 4 bases from V and 5 bases from J, with 18 bases between. The germline CDR1 and CDR2 sequences are SGHDT and YYEEEE. The CDR3 contains 15 residues. Concerning this clone: Its antigen is undetermined. The read ends 3 residues early relative to the CDR3; the germline J gene fills the gap.

CVID and control samples used equivalent genomic DNA input. The repertoire was sequenced with immunoSEQ multiplex PCR; TCRdb's copy has only in-frame clones and lacks some. This set yields under 40,000 clones and no singletons; the top ten hold roughly 5.4%. The source is a human donor with common variable immunodeficiency. The sample consisted of peripheral blood mononuclear cells. V gene TRBV5-6 combines with J gene TRBJ2-5; a weak D match, TRBD1 (6 bases). The covered CDR3 bases are TGTGCCAGCAGCATCCCTACAGGGATGCGGGAGACC. Amino acids: CASSIPTGMRET. The entire CDR3 is CASSIPTGMRETQYF. Filled out from reference TRBV5-6 and TRBJ2-5, the complete variable domain reads DAGVTQSPTHLIKTRGQQVTLRCSPKSGHDTVSWYQQALGQGPQFIFQYYEEEERQRGNFPDRFSGHQFPNYSSELNVNALLLGDSALYLCASSIPTGMRETQYFGPGTRLLVL.